A selection of T cell receptor beta chains follows, all from one sample in a study of blood T cell repertoires in COVID-19. Repertoires were generated with immunoSEQ multiplex PCR, while TCRdb's copy carries only in-frame clones and drops some. The sample shows tens of thousands of clones, around 80% of them seen only once. Source material: peripheral blood. These receptors all come from a human donor in a cohort sampled during active COVID-19. Each CDR3 is given with its conserved first and last residue. A D gene is named only where the DNA matches it firmly. Part of the rows lack a size; the others show once, few, many or a class for expanded clones.

j_call clone_size v_call d_call cdr3_aa cdr3_nt
TRBJ1-2 . TRBV6-2/TRBV6-3 . CASSSDSLVYGYTF TGTGCCAGCAGTTCGGACAGCCTCGTCTATGGCTACACCTTC
TRBJ2-3 . TRBV7-9 . CASSPGLETDTQYF TGTGCCAGCAGCCCGGGACTCGAGACGGATACGCAGTATTTT
TRBJ1-1 once TRBV25-1 . CASSEVEREAFF TGTGCCAGCAGTGAAGTTGAGAGGGAAGCTTTCTTT
TRBJ2-7 . TRBV7-2 TRBD2 CASSLGLAGEDEQYF TGTGCCAGCAGCTTGGGACTAGCGGGAGAGGACGAGCAGTACTTC
TRBJ2-3 . TRBV7-2 TRBD1 CASSLQGVGTTDTQYF TGTGCCAGCAGCCTACAGGGGGTGGGGACCACAGATACGCAGTATTTT
TRBJ1-4 . TRBV7-2 . CASSPGTTPNEKLFF TGTGCCAGCAGCCCCGGGACAACTCCTAATGAAAAACTGTTTTTT
TRBJ1-4 few TRBV23-1 TRBD1 CASSQSAGGSGEKLFF TGCGCCAGCAGTCAATCCGCAGGGGGTTCAGGGGAAAAACTGTTTTTT
TRBJ2-7 once TRBV6-1 TRBD2 CASSEEAGGSYEQYF TGTGCCAGCAGTGAAGAGGCGGGGGGTTCCTACGAGCAGTACTTC
TRBJ2-7 . TRBV29-1 TRBD2 CSVETSGRLPREQYF TGCAGCGTTGAAACTAGCGGGAGGCTCCCACGAGAGCAGTACTTC
TRBJ1-1 . TRBV6-5 . CASSSTGRAFF TGTGCCAGCAGTTCTACAGGACGAGCTTTCTTT
TRBJ1-2 . TRBV29-1 . CSVTGAGTNYGYTF TGCAGCGTCACTGGAGCGGGGACAAACTATGGCTACACCTTC
TRBJ2-3 . TRBV5-1 TRBD1 CASSPPTGNGADTQYF TGCGCCAGCAGCCCACCGACAGGGAATGGAGCAGATACGCAGTATTTT
TRBJ2-1 . TRBV3-1/TRBV3-2 . CASSQVSVEQFF TGTGCCAGCAGCCAAGTTTCTGTTGAGCAGTTCTTC
TRBJ2-7 . TRBV13 TRBD1 CASSHLGQGSEQYF TGTGCCAGCAGCCACCTGGGACAGGGTAGCGAGCAGTACTTC
TRBJ1-1 . TRBV27 . CASSLGRNAEAFF TGTGCCAGCAGTTTAGGGAGAAACGCTGAAGCTTTCTTT
TRBJ1-6 . TRBV14 TRBD1 CASSQRTGTGYSPLHF TGTGCCAGCAGCCAGAGAACCGGGACAGGTTACTCACCCCTCCACTTT
TRBJ2-6 . TRBV5-4 . CASSLGHSGANVLTF TGTGCCAGCAGCTTGGGTCACTCTGGGGCCAACGTCCTGACTTTC
TRBJ1-1 . TRBV18 TRBD1 CASSRGTGGENTEAFF TGTGCCAGCTCACGCGGGACAGGGGGAGAGAACACTGAAGCTTTCTTT
TRBJ2-5 . TRBV25-1 TRBD2 CASSEPMTVLAGQETQYF TGTGCCAGCAGTGAACCAATGACCGTCCTAGCGGGGCAAGAGACCCAGTACTTC
TRBJ2-7 . TRBV6-6 . CASSYSVQGQGHEQYF TGTGCCAGCAGTTACTCAGTCCAGGGACAAGGGCACGAGCAGTACTTC
TRBJ2-2 . TRBV5-6 . CASSSLEFWDTGELFF TGTGCCAGCAGCTCCTTGGAGTTTTGGGACACCGGGGAGCTGTTTTTT
TRBJ1-3 . TRBV7-2 TRBD1 CASSSGQGGNTIYF TGTGCCAGCAGCTCGGGACAGGGGGGAAACACCATATATTTT
TRBJ2-1 . TRBV7-2 . CASSLYGKGYNEQFF TGTGCCAGCAGCTTATACGGGAAAGGCTACAATGAGCAGTTCTTC
TRBJ1-2 . TRBV5-4 . CASSLARGVYGYTF TGTGCCAGCAGCTTGGCCCGGGGGGTCTATGGCTACACCTTC
TRBJ2-7 . TRBV5-4 TRBD2 CASSLGLTSGNSYEQYF TGTGCCAGCAGCTTGGGGCTGACTAGCGGGAACTCCTACGAGCAGTACTTC
TRBJ1-3 . TRBV29-1 . CSVDGSGNTIYF TGCAGCGTTGACGGCTCTGGAAACACCATATATTTT
TRBJ2-1 . TRBV19 . CASSHTTTYNEQFF TGTGCCAGTAGTCATACTACCACTTACAATGAGCAGTTCTTC
TRBJ2-7 . TRBV6-1 . CASSEFLSDGGYYEQYF TGTGCCAGCAGTGAATTCTTATCTGACGGGGGATACTACGAGCAGTACTTC
TRBJ2-7 . TRBV28 . CASSPDYEQYF TGTGCCAGCAGCCCAGACTACGAGCAGTACTTC
TRBJ2-7 . TRBV9 . CASSVGPRVYEQYF TGTGCCAGCAGCGTAGGCCCCCGGGTCTACGAGCAGTACTTC
TRBJ2-7 . TRBV29-1 . CSAIGQATYEQYF TGCAGCGCAATTGGTCAGGCCACCTACGAGCAGTACTTC
TRBJ2-7 . TRBV6-2/TRBV6-3 TRBD1 CASSYSIGHIGTAYEQYF TGTGCCAGCAGTTACTCGATAGGACATATAGGGACAGCCTACGAGCAGTACTTC
TRBJ1-2 . TRBV27 . CASSLKQGSYGYTF TGTGCCAGCAGTTTAAAGCAGGGGAGCTATGGCTACACCTTC
TRBJ2-3 . TRBV11-2 TRBD2 CASSLVAGGADTQYF TGTGCCAGCAGCTTAGTAGCGGGAGGGGCAGATACGCAGTATTTT
TRBJ1-2 . TRBV9 TRBD1 CASSAQGADYGYTF TGTGCCAGCAGCGCACAGGGGGCCGACTATGGCTACACCTTC
TRBJ2-7 . TRBV11-2 TRBD1 CASSPGTATYEQYF TGTGCCAGCAGCCCCGGGACAGCTACCTACGAGCAGTACTTC
TRBJ2-3 . TRBV5-1 . CASRQQVETDTQYF TGCGCCAGCAGGCAACAGGTAGAAACAGATACGCAGTATTTT
TRBJ1-5 . TRBV5-5 . CASSFYSEYNQPQHF TGTGCCAGCAGCTTTTACTCGGAGTACAATCAGCCCCAGCATTTT
TRBJ1-1 . TRBV20-1 . CSARETSLAFF TGCAGTGCTAGAGAAACATCTCTAGCTTTCTTT
TRBJ2-1 . TRBV9 TRBD2 CASSPRAGGSYNEQFF TGTGCCAGCAGTCCGCGAGCGGGAGGGTCCTACAATGAGCAGTTCTTC
TRBJ1-4 . TRBV4-3 . CASSQVQAGFATNEKLFF TGCGCCAGCAGCCAAGTTCAAGCAGGATTTGCAACTAATGAAAAACTGTTTTTT